This TCR beta chain was profiled in a study of cytomegalovirus exposure and HLA in healthy donors. Comments on this clone: Its target is not known.

Overall study results and limits: TCR association rates varied by HLA locus in a later analysis, with DRB1 highest and HLA-C lowest.

Germline loops: CDR1 SGHRS, CDR2 YFSETQ. This CDR3 has 15 residues. Deletions cut 0 bases from V and 2 bases from J, with 12 bases between. PCR involved 60 Vbeta and 13 Jbeta primers. Measured with immunoSEQ multiplex PCR; TCRdb has only the in-frame clones, and not every one. The repertoire consists of 200,000 to 250,000 clones, with approximately 70% occurring once and the leading ten covering about 2.5%. The sequencing input was PBMCs. This TCR was recovered from a man aged 40-49 years in good health and CMV-seropositive. V usage is TRBV5-1 and J usage is TRBJ2-7; perhaps TRBD2 as D (6 bases). As DNA, the CDR3 is TGCGCCAGCAGCTTGGGAGGAGGGAACCCCTACGAGCAGTACTTC. This sequence encodes CASSLGGGNPYEQYF.